This T cell receptor (beta chain) derives from a study of blood T cell repertoires in COVID-19 (dated by TCRdb to about 2020). For the wider study: The collaborator samples originated in the United States, Italy and Spain and spanned the acute and convalescent phases of COVID-19. Where HLA class I and class II types were available, the types were taken from metadata supplied by the sample provider, not from assay-based typing. Samples were obtained from the ongoing ImmuneRACE study (first 160 participants) and from some 1,200 subjects provided by 6 global collaborators. The repertoires were released in a freely available public database meant as a resource for research on the immune response to SARS-CoV-2. The material from the prospective study consisted of cDNA or gDNA derived from T cells, B-cell-depleted T cells, or PBMCs. The dataset comprised deeply sampled blood TCRbeta repertoires from subjects exposed to, actively infected with, or recovered from COVID-19. The sample metadata nearly always contained a de-identified subject ID, COVID-19 status, age in years and sex. The study at large found these results: How much clinical and demographic metadata was included differed by source and by participant, and the metadata was provided uncurated.

Participants in the prospective study were enrolled through a virtual design, were aged 18 to 89 years, and lived in about two dozen United States geographic areas. Cohort assignment in the prospective study relied on participant-reported clinical history from a screening survey and a study questionnaire. Recovered participants in ImmuneRACE Cohort 3 were defined by two consecutive negative NP/OP PCR tests, clearance by a healthcare professional, or resolution of symptoms. In the prospective study, whole blood, serum and a nasopharyngeal or oropharyngeal swab were collected from each participant by mobile phlebotomists. Over a roughly 2-month period, participants in the prospective study had the option of providing additional blood draws and questionnaires. Blood samples from the prospective study were shipped frozen or at room temperature prior to DNA extraction. For this clone: The specificity of this receptor is unknown. No base-level quality is on record; no much larger clone is a single base apart.

TCRbeta CDR3 regions were amplified from genomic DNA using the immunoSEQ Assay, a bias-controlled multiplex PCR. The published analysis was carried out like this. Within the assay, amplification of reference gene primers was used to estimate how many nucleated cells each sample contained. Sequence reads were collapsed and filtered to measure the absolute abundance of every unique TCRbeta CDR3 rearrangement. For each sample, productive Simpson clonality was calculated by taking the square root of Simpson's diversity index across productive rearrangements. TCRdb's version of the immuneACCESS table is confined to in-frame rearrangements and falls short of the full clone set. An unresolved V gene accounts for under half of the shortfall where checked; the remainder is of unknown origin. V and J calls and clone size are those listed in that table; D and trimming were worked out from the DNA. This sample holds about 150,000 clones; approximately 87% were observed only once. The top ten constitute 6.6% of the sample.

The CDR3 measures 13 amino acids from cysteine to phenylalanine. Only the CDR3 DNA is retained, 39 bases long and in frame from the first base. A distance of 13 bases separates the germline ends of V and J, which lose 7 bases and 4 bases respectively. The sequencing sample was made of PBMCs or T cells enriched from blood (not recorded which). This receptor was obtained from a woman aged 45-60 years who had recovered from COVID-19. The chain couples TRBV12-3 or TRBV12-4 to TRBJ1-1; there is no confident call for the D gene. The CDR3 protein sequence reads: CASIGESPTEAFF. The nucleotides read TGTGCCAGCATTGGGGAGAGTCCCACTGAAGCTTTCTTT.